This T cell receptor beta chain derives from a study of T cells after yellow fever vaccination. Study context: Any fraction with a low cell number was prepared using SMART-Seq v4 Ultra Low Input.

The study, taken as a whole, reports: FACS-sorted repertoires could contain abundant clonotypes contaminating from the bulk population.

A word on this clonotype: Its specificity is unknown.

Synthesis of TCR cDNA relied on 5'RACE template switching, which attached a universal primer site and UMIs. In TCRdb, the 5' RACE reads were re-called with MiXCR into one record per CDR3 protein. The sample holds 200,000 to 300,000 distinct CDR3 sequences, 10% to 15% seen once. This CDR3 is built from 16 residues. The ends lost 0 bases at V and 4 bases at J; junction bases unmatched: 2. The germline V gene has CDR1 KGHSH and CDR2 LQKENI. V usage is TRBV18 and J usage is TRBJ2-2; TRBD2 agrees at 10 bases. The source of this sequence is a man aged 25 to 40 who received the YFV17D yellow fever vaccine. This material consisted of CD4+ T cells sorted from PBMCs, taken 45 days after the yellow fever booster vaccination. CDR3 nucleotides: TGTGCCAGCTCACCACCCGCTAGCGGGAGCACCGGGGAGCTGTTTTTT. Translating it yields CASSPPASGSTGELFF.